This T cell receptor beta chain was sequenced during a study of CD8 T cells in Susac syndrome. Study-level results: Across the total CD8+ repertoires, fewer than 20 Susac-specific public clones were found. The CD8+ TEMRA repertoires yielded five such clones.

Concerning this clonotype itself: Its matching antigen is unknown.

The ends were cut back, 0 bases at V and 0 bases at J, with 6 bases in the middle. Germline assignment: CDR1 SGHDN and CDR2 FVKESK. The CDR3 has 14 amino acids. With random hexamers, roughly 0.45 to 1 ug RNA was reverse transcribed. In TCRdb, the immunoSEQ multiplex PCR reads were re-called with MiXCR into one record per CDR3 protein. The sample has around 69,000 distinct CDR3 sequences, roughly 92% seen once; the top ten hold 0.45%. The rearrangement joins TRBV14 to TRBJ2-7; D might be TRBD1 (5 bases). The sequencing input was CD8+ T cells from PBMCs. The sequence came from a human donor with Susac syndrome. CDR3 DNA: TGTGCCAGCAGCCAAGATGGGGCCTCCTACGAGCAGTACTTC. This sequence encodes CASSQDGASYEQYF.